These 8 T cell receptor beta chains share one sample of origin, sequenced in a study of regulatory T cells in long-lasting Graves disease. Building of the TCR beta libraries involved iRepertoire HTBI primers and Arm-PCR of CDR3 regions. In TCRdb, the multiplex PCR reads were re-called with MiXCR into one record per CDR3 protein. The profile shows about 400,000 distinct CDR3 sequences, 16% of them singletons. Time point in this sample: newly diagnosed GD, antithyroid drugs for less than 3 months. Making the TCR library involved RNA that had been extracted from PBMCs. These same data were also listed under a study on T cells in Graves' hyperthyroidism and ophthalmopathy.

The material was peripheral blood mononuclear cells (PBMCs), obtained at new diagnosis, from a patient treated with antithyroid drugs. These receptor sequences come from a woman younger than 30 with Graves disease.

This clonotype was recorded many times. The J gene is TRBJ2-7, the V gene TRBV27; no reliable D call. The CDR3 length is 13 residues. Trimming pared 6 bases from V and 2 bases from J, leaving 11 bases between. From germline, CDR1 is MNHEY and CDR2 SMNVEV (reference sequence). As DNA, the CDR3 is TGTGCCAGCAGCATTGGTGCCCCCTACGAGCAGTACTTC. Protein product: CASSIGAPYEQYF.

Many counts were recorded for this clonotype. This chain uses TRBV25-1 with TRBJ2-7, with 12 nucleotides matching TRBD1. The CDR3 is 18 residues long. Germline lookup yields CDR1 MGHDK and CDR2 SYGVNS. J was trimmed by 1 base and V by 4 bases; bases with no gene match: 11. Written as DNA, the CDR3 is TGTGCCAGCAGTGCCGGGACAGGGGGCGCTTCTTTTTCCTACGAGCAGTACTTC. Its translation: CASSAGTGGASFSYEQYF.

This clonotype showed up many times. The J gene is TRBJ2-1, the V gene TRBV20-1; D ambiguous. CDR3 length: 14 amino acids. Germline V gives CDR1 DFQATT, CDR2 SNEGSKA (reference sequence). V was clipped by 2 bases and J by 0 bases, with 8 bases between them. The CDR3 DNA reads as TGCAGTGCTAGACAGGTTAGCTCCTACAATGAGCAGTTCTTC. Amino acid sequence: CSARQVSSYNEQFF.

In this sample, this clonotype turned up many times. The V and J genes are TRBV27 and TRBJ2-7; D tentatively fits TRBD1 or TRBD2 (6 bases each). Germline CDR1 reads MNHEY; CDR2 reads SMNVEV (reference sequence). V was pared by 6 bases and J by 3 bases, with 18 bases between. This CDR3 is 15 amino acids long. The CDR3: CASSNRRGEYYEQYF. CDR3 DNA: TGTGCCAGCAGCAATAGGAGGGGGGAGTACTACGAGCAGTACTTC.

This clonotype showed up many times. The J gene is TRBJ2-1, the V gene TRBV10-3; 13 positions agree with TRBD2. V was pared by 0 bases and J by 1 base, with 9 bases of the junction left unmatched. This CDR3 is 20 amino acids long. Per the germline V gene, CDR1 is ENHRY and CDR2 is SYGVKD. The CDR3 loop is CAISESPGLAGLGSYNEQFF. The CDR3, as DNA: TGTGCCATCAGTGAGTCTCCGGGACTAGCGGGATTAGGGTCCTACAATGAGCAGTTCTTC.

This clonotype was picked up a small number of times. This chain links TRBV20-1 with TRBJ2-1; D is uncertain. The CDR3 length is 13 residues. Trimming removed 2 bases from V and 1 base from J, with 6 bases in between. From germline, CDR1 is DFQATT and CDR2 SNEGSKA (reference sequence). The CDR3 reads CSARQPSYNEQFF. The CDR3 coding sequence is TGCAGTGCTAGACAGCCTTCCTACAATGAGCAGTTCTTC.

The chain carries TRBV9 and TRBJ1-3, with D hard to call. CDR1 is SGDLS and CDR2 is YYNGEE in the germline V gene. Trimming cost V 5 bases and J 0 bases, with 12 bases left between them. CDR3 length: 15 amino acids. The chain's CDR3 is CASSIQPSSGNTIYF. CDR3 sequence (DNA): TGTGCCAGCAGTATACAACCATCCTCTGGAAACACCATATATTTT.

The chain employs TRBV7-9 and TRBJ2-7, with TRBD1 matching 8 bases. CDR3 length equals 15 residues. Germline CDR1 reads SEHNR; CDR2 reads FQNEAQ (reference sequence). V was pared by 4 bases and J by 4 bases, with 9 bases of the junction left unmatched. CDR3 amino acids: CASSSAPGQDYEQYF. The CDR3 nucleotides read TGTGCCAGCAGCTCAGCCCCGGGACAGGATTACGAGCAGTACTTC.